The 19 T cell receptor beta chains presented below share a single source sample, sequenced in a study of blood T cell repertoires in COVID-19 (TCRdb year 2020). Library construction relied on the immunoSEQ multiplex PCR assay. TCRdb took over this immuneACCESS table, retaining in-frame rearrangements with V and J assigned. Such tables are incomplete; in checked studies, under half of the missing clones stem from an unresolved V gene, and the remainder is unexplained. The sample table records over 400,000 clones; roughly 88% of these occur just once. Of the sample, under 1.5% is held by the ten largest clones. What was sequenced was peripheral blood. These receptor sequences come from a young woman with active or convalescent COVID-19.

The chain carries TRBV6-5 and TRBJ1-6, with 9 bases aligning to TRBD1. Per germline, CDR1 MNHEY and CDR2 SVGAGI. J lost 10 bases, V lost 0 bases, and 4 bases had no gene match. This CDR3 has 15 amino acids. CDR3 DNA: TGTGCCAGCAGTTACTCGGGACAGGGACAATCACCCCTCCACTTT. Protein product: CASSYSGQGQSPLHF.

The chain carries TRBV11-3 and TRBJ1-3; D not resolved. CDR1 is SGHNT and CDR2 is YENEEA in the germline V gene. V lost 1 base to trimming and J lost 0 bases, with 10 bases between them. The CDR3 length is 16 residues. CDR3 residues: CASSLVSASSGNTIYF. The CDR3 nucleotides read TGTGCCAGCAGCTTAGTATCTGCGAGCTCTGGAAACACCATATATTTT.

This clone has a handful of counts. The V and J genes are TRBV6-5 and TRBJ1-2; 9 nucleotides match TRBD1. CDR3 length: 13 residues. J was trimmed by 8 bases and V by 6 bases; bases with no gene match: 7. Germline CDR1 is MNHEY and CDR2 is SVGAGI. CDR3 coding DNA: TGTGCCAGCAGCCCCGGGACAGGGCACGGCTACACCTTC. This encodes CASSPGTGHGYTF.

The chain uses TRBV10-1 and TRBJ1-3, with a tentative D call TRBD1 (5 bases). The CDR3 runs 14 residues. The germline gives CDR1 WNHNN, CDR2 SYGVQD (reference sequence). V was trimmed by 8 bases and J by 0 bases, leaving 11 bases between them. The CDR3 DNA sequence: TGCGCCAGCCCTCCCAGGGACTCTGGAAACACCATATATTTT. Residues: CASPPRDSGNTIYF.

The chain combines TRBV7-2 with TRBJ1-2; TRBD1 agrees at 8 bases. The CDR3 consists of 12 residues. Germline CDR1 reads SGHTA; CDR2 reads FQGNSA. The V segment lost 4 bases and the J segment 10 bases; nucleotides outside the gene matches: 5. CDR3 protein: CASSYGQGAYTF. Here the CDR3 DNA reads TGTGCCAGCAGCTATGGACAGGGCGCCTACACCTTC.

The chain employs TRBV6-6 and TRBJ2-2; 15 positions agree with TRBD2. The CDR3 contains 17 residues. J was trimmed by 4 bases and V by 6 bases; bases with no gene match: 6. The germline V gene has CDR1 MNHNY and CDR2 SVGAGI (reference sequence). The CDR3 loop is CASRRGTSGGSTGELFF. The CDR3 region has the DNA TGTGCCAGCAGACGAGGGACTAGCGGGGGGTCCACCGGGGAGCTGTTTTTT.

Written as DNA, the CDR3 is TGTGCCAGCACCCCCAGGGGGGACTATGGCTACACCTTC. Encoded protein: CASTPRGDYGYTF. V and J are TRBV12-3 or TRBV12-4 and TRBJ1-2, with TRBD1 matching 7 bases. This CDR3 contains 13 residues. With 7 bases clipped from V and 3 bases from J, the junction kept 5 bases outside the gene matches.

CDR3 region: CASSDPRESSYNEQFF. CDR3 bases: TGTGCCAGCAGTGACCCGCGCGAGAGCTCCTACAATGAGCAGTTCTTC. The V call is TRBV2, the J call TRBJ2-1, with no clear D. CDR3 length: 16 amino acids. The germline gives CDR1 SNHLY, CDR2 FYNNEI. V lost 3 bases to trimming and J lost 0 bases, with 12 bases between them.

This clone was detected a few times. The V call is TRBV4-1, the J call TRBJ1-4; D is undetermined. The length of the CDR3 is 16 residues. Trimming took off 0 bases at V and 3 bases at J, with 11 bases between the two ends. Per germline, CDR1 MGHRA and CDR2 YSYEKL. The chain's CDR3 is CASSQDMYRSNEKLFF. The DNA of the CDR3 is TGCGCCAGCAGCCAAGATATGTACAGATCTAATGAAAAACTGTTTTTT.

V gene TRBV5-6 combines with J gene TRBJ2-7; tentative D call: TRBD2 (5 bases). Germline V gives CDR1 SGHDT, CDR2 YYEEEE. This CDR3 is built from 14 residues. The ends were cut back, 0 bases at V and 3 bases at J, with 10 bases in the middle. CDR3 nucleotides: TGTGCCAGCAGCTTGGGTCCGGACTTCTACGAGCAGTACTTC. This translates into CASSLGPDFYEQYF.

The chain recombines TRBV5-6 with TRBJ2-4; no clear D gene. The V gene's germline CDR1 is SGHDT and CDR2 YYEEEE. The CDR3 consists of 13 residues. The germline V and J ends were trimmed by 4 bases and 7 bases, with 12 bases remaining between them. The CDR3 region is CASSRTVWNIQYF. The CDR3 DNA reads TGTGCCAGCAGCCGCACGGTATGGAACATTCAGTACTTC.

J is TRBJ1-1 and V is TRBV29-1, with D possibly TRBD1 on 5 matching bases. V lost 6 bases, J lost 7 bases, and 15 bases lay in between. CDR1 and CDR2 from the germline V gene are SQVTM and ANQGSEA. The CDR3 is made up of 12 amino acids. This CDR3 reads CSVTLGGDEAFF. CDR3 DNA sequence: TGCAGCGTCACTCTAGGAGGGGATGAAGCTTTCTTT.

CDR3 in DNA: TGTGCCAGCAGGCAGGGCGGGGGGGCCACAACGCAGTATTTT. Residues: CASRQGGGATTQYF. This chain connects TRBV6-5 to TRBJ2-3; the match to TRBD2 covers 9 bases. Germline trimming cut 6 bases from V and 9 bases from J; bases unmatched to any gene: 10. CDR3 length: 14 residues. In germline, CDR1 is MNHEY, CDR2 SVGAGI.

This clone appeared once. The V and J genes are TRBV6-6 and TRBJ1-6, with unresolved D. V was clipped by 5 bases and J by 10 bases, with 18 bases between them. This CDR3 contains 15 residues. The germline V gene has CDR1 MNHNY and CDR2 SVGAGI (reference sequence). The CDR3 reads CASSNLRVSESPLHF. CDR3 coding DNA: TGTGCCAGCAGTAACCTCCGGGTTTCCGAATCACCCCTCCACTTT.

The J gene is TRBJ1-1, the V gene TRBV2, with unresolved D. V lost 0 bases, J lost 1 base, and 9 bases lay in between. The CDR3 runs to 15 residues. Germline loops: CDR1 SNHLY, CDR2 FYNNEI. The CDR3: CASSEARQQNTEAFF. In DNA form, the CDR3 reads TGTGCCAGCAGTGAAGCGCGGCAGCAGAACACTGAAGCTTTCTTT.

This rearrangement joins TRBV6-1 to TRBJ1-4; D is ambiguous. The V gene's germline CDR1 is MNHNS and CDR2 SASEGT. The CDR3 extends over 15 amino acids. V shed 3 bases and J shed 3 bases, with 11 bases lying between them. The CDR3 nucleotides are TGTGCCAGCAGTGACCCGGAGTCCCCTAATGAAAAACTGTTTTTT. It yields the protein CASSDPESPNEKLFF.

V gene TRBV19 combines with J gene TRBJ1-2, with D maybe TRBD1 (6 bases). In germline, CDR1 is LNHDA, CDR2 SQIVND (reference sequence). The CDR3 totals 15 residues. V was trimmed by 3 bases and J by 4 bases, leaving 15 bases between them. CDR3 in amino acids: CASSIPGGGLYGYTF. CDR3 DNA sequence: TGTGCCAGTAGTATCCCGGGAGGGGGACTCTATGGCTACACCTTC. The full variable domain, with the rest looked up from reference TRBV19 and TRBJ1-2, is DGGITQSPKYLFRKEGQNVTLSCEQNLNHDAMYWYRQDPGQGLRLIYYSQIVNDFQKGDIAEGYSVSREKKESFPLTVTSAQKNPTAFYLCASSIPGGGLYGYTFGSGTRLTVV.

V is TRBV9 and J is TRBJ2-7, with D possibly TRBD2 on 5 matching bases. Germline loops: CDR1 SGDLS, CDR2 YYNGEE. The CDR3 has 12 amino acids. V dropped 4 bases and J dropped 12 bases, with 17 bases sitting between them. The CDR3 reads CASSPILGELYF. CDR3 nucleotide sequence: TGTGCCAGCAGCCCGATCCTGGGAGAATTGTACTTC.

The V and J genes are TRBV19 and TRBJ1-3, with 7 bases matching TRBD1. The trim removed 4 bases at V and 8 bases at J, leaving 8 bases unmatched. The germline CDR1 and CDR2 sequences are LNHDA and SQIVND (reference sequence). The CDR3 spans 14 residues. This CDR3 reads CASSKRRQGDTIYF. CDR3 coding DNA: TGTGCCAGTAGTAAACGCCGACAGGGTGACACCATATATTTT.